In its sample, the clone carrying this TCR beta chain was seen many times. V shed 3 bases and J shed 3 bases, with 20 bases lying between them. CDR3 length: 17 amino acids. Germline V gives CDR1 SGHVS, CDR2 FQNEAQ. This sample was included in a study of blood T cell repertoires in COVID-19. Whole-study context: The origin of the acute and convalescent COVID-19 samples was the United States, Italy and Spain. Sample material is recorded as cDNA or gDNA derived from T cells, B-cell-depleted T cells, or PBMCs.

Authors' processing steps: Researchers report that nucleated cell counts were estimated from reference gene primer amplification. Sequenced by immunoSEQ multiplex PCR; TCRdb stores in-frame clones only, minus some. From that table come the V and J calls and clone size; the DNA was used to work out D and trimming. The sample has some 120,000 clones, about two thirds seen once; the top ten hold under 0.95%. The source material was peripheral blood. The sequence was collected from a human donor with acute or convalescent COVID-19. The donor label of this sample is uncertain. V and J are TRBV7-8 and TRBJ1-1; a possible D gene is TRBD1 (6 bases). The CDR3 sequence is CASSFSVGGHKYTEAFF. CDR3 DNA sequence: TGTGCCAGCAGCTTCTCGGTAGGGGGACACAAATACACTGAAGCTTTCTTT.